Presented here are 21 T cell receptor beta chains from one specimen sequenced in a study of T cell clonality in common variable immunodeficiency. The repertoire was sequenced with immunoSEQ multiplex PCR; TCRdb's copy has only in-frame clones and lacks some. The sample includes about 81,000 clones, none of them occurring once. Material for sequencing was peripheral blood mononuclear cells. The receptors originated from a person between 18 and 75 years old in good health.

Many counts were recorded for this clone. A junction end diverges from the germline sequence, so it may reflect a read error. The sequenced part of the CDR3 DNA is TGCGCCAGCAGCCAAAGGCCGGCAGGGGGCGTGATTCCCGACGAG. It encodes CASSQRPAGGVIPDE. The entire CDR3 protein reads CASSQRPAGGVIPDEQYF. The chain combines TRBV4-2 with TRBJ2-7, with TRBD1 matching over 8 bases. The observed sequence ends 3 residues before the CDR3 terminus, with the missing tail filled in from the germline J gene. This CDR3 spans 18 amino acids. Germline CDR1 is LGHNA and CDR2 is YNFKEQ.

This clone was counted many times. The CDR3 end lies 3 residues beyond the end of the read and is filled in from the germline J gene. The chain is built from TRBV5-1 and TRBJ2-1; D remains ambiguous. Per germline, CDR1 SGHRS and CDR2 YFSETQ. This CDR3 is built from 12 residues. V lost 4 bases and J 4 bases, leaving 6 bases between the germline ends. The part of the CDR3 DNA that was read is TGCGCCAGCAGCCGTTATTACAATGAG. Amino acids: CASSRYYNE. The entire CDR3 reads CASSRYYNEQFF.

This clone was picked up many times. The read comes to an end 3 residues before the CDR3 does, leaving the germline J gene to fill in the end. The chain combines TRBV20-1 with TRBJ1-6; possibly TRBD1 for D (6 bases). Germline values: CDR1 DFQATT, CDR2 SNEGSKA (reference sequence). The CDR3 length is 12 residues. V lost 4 bases and J lost 8, with 9 bases in between. The CDR3 here is CSANRVDSPLHF. The CDR3 bases that were read are TGCAGTGCTAACAGGGTAGATTCACCC.

This clone was detected many times. The read ends 3 residues before the CDR3 terminus; that terminus is restored from the germline J gene. J is TRBJ1-5 and V is TRBV3-1 (or the pseudogene TRBV3-2); D uncertain. Trimming took 0 bases from V and 0 from J, leaving 9 bases between them. The CDR3 covers 16 residues. Germline V CDR1 and CDR2: LGHDT, YNNKEL (reference sequence). The CDR3 here is CASSQDLGDSNQPQHF. CDR3 bases read: TGTGCCAGCAGCCAAGATCTAGGAGATAGCAATCAGCCC.

This clone has a count of ten or more. The read ends 3 residues shy of where the CDR3 ends; the end is completed using the germline J gene. The rearrangement links TRBV10-1 to TRBJ2-7; D may be TRBD2 (6 bases). V lost 5 bases and J 5 bases, leaving 16 bases between the germline ends. Germline lookup yields CDR1 WNHNN and CDR2 SYGVQD (reference sequence). The CDR3 totals 14 residues. CDR3 bases read: TGCGCCAGCAGTAACCGGGACTGGGTGGACGAG. Amino acid sequence: CASSNRDWVDE. The CDR3 in its entirety is CASSNRDWVDEQYF.

This clone was counted ten times or more. The read comes to an end 3 residues before the CDR3 does, leaving the germline J gene to fill in the end. V usage is TRBV18 and J usage is TRBJ1-5, with D perhaps TRBD1 (5 bases). The CDR3 has 16 residues. From germline, CDR1 is KGHSH and CDR2 LQKENI. V was cut by 3 bases and J by 3 bases, with 15 bases left in between. The covered CDR3 bases are TGTGCCAGCTCACCTTCGGGTGGAGGGGTCAATCAGCCC. Translation: CASSPSGGGVNQP. The complete CDR3 reads CASSPSGGGVNQPQHF.

This clone appeared many times. The CDR3 extends 3 residues past the end of the read, so its final part is completed from the germline J gene. V gene TRBV19 combines with J gene TRBJ1-5; tentative D call: TRBD1 (6 bases). This CDR3 is 13 amino acids long. The germline V gene has CDR1 LNHDA and CDR2 SQIVND (reference sequence). Trimming removed 4 bases at V and 5 bases at J, with 9 bases between. CDR3 sequence reads: CASSTDSHQPQHF. The DNA read from the CDR3 is TGTGCCAGTAGTACGGACAGCCATCAGCCC.

The table lists this clone with many counts. Read coverage stops 3 residues before the CDR3 terminus; the germline J gene supplies the remainder. V is TRBV19 and J is TRBJ1-5; TRBD1 might be the D (6 bases). The ends were cut back, 6 bases at V and 4 bases at J, with 10 bases in the middle. The germline V gene encodes CDR1 LNHDA and CDR2 SQIVND (reference sequence). The CDR3 has 13 residues. The sequenced part of the CDR3 DNA is TGTGCCAGTAGCAGAGACAGGAATCAGCCC. Protein product: CASSRDRNQP. The complete CDR3 reads CASSRDRNQPQHF.

At least ten counts were recorded for this clone. The sequence runs out 3 residues before the end of the CDR3; the remainder is reconstructed from the germline J gene. The chain uses TRBV14 and TRBJ1-4, with TRBD1 matching over 8 bases. Germline V gives CDR1 SGHDN, CDR2 FVKESK. With 2 bases clipped from V and 8 bases from J, the junction kept 22 bases outside the gene matches. CDR3 length: 20 residues. The covered CDR3 bases are TGTGCCAGCAGCCAAACCTATGGGGATGTGATGACAGGGGTCGGGGAAAAA. Translation gives CASSQTYGDVMTGVGEK. The CDR3 in its entirety is CASSQTYGDVMTGVGEKLFF.

This clone was detected ten times or more. The CDR3 goes on 3 residues after the read ends, and that part is filled in from the germline J gene. The chain has TRBV7-2 and TRBJ2-5; D unclear. Germline assignment: CDR1 SGHTA and CDR2 FQGNSA. The CDR3 extends over 14 amino acids. Trimming removed 8 bases at V and 0 bases at J, with 13 bases between. CDR3 sequence: CASRHDLNQETQYF. The DNA read from the CDR3 is TGTGCCAGCCGCCACGATCTAAACCAAGAGACC.

This clone came up many times. The read gets to within 3 residues of the CDR3 end, and the germline J gene fills in the rest. J is TRBJ1-1 and V is TRBV19; maybe TRBD1 (6 bases). The V gene's germline CDR1 is LNHDA and CDR2 SQIVND (reference sequence). V was pared by 3 bases and J by 1 base, with 6 bases between. This CDR3 has 13 amino acids. The sequenced part of the CDR3 DNA is TGTGCCAGTAGTATGGGACAGAACACTGAA. It is translated as CASSMGQNTE. The entire CDR3 protein is CASSMGQNTEAFF.

The table lists this clone with many counts. The read halts 3 residues ahead of the CDR3 end, with the missing end drawn from the germline J gene. The gene calls are TRBV7-2 and TRBJ1-6; TRBD1 agrees at 9 bases. The CDR3 runs to 13 residues. J gave up 9 bases and V 5 bases, and 2 bases lay outside the gene matches. From germline, CDR1 is SGHTA and CDR2 FQGNSA. The CDR3 sequence is CASSQGQGSPLHF. The DNA read from the CDR3 is TGTGCCAGCAGCCAGGGACAGGGTTCACCC.

Many counts were recorded for this clone. The DNA ends 3 residues before the CDR3 does, and the rest of the CDR3 is filled in from the germline J gene. The chain recombines TRBV7-2 with TRBJ1-1, with TRBD1 as a possible D gene (5 bases). In germline, CDR1 is SGHTA, CDR2 FQGNSA. The CDR3 covers 14 residues. Trimming stripped 3 bases from V and 1 base from J, with 9 bases between. CDR3 DNA (partial): TGTGCCAGCAGCTTTCAGGGCCGGAACACTGAA. It codes for CASSFQGRNTE. The entire CDR3 reads CASSFQGRNTEAFF.

This clone was counted at least ten times. The CDR3 end falls 3 residues outside the read, so it is completed with the germline J gene. The V call is TRBV7-6, the J call TRBJ2-1; 8 bases align to TRBD1. The CDR3 has 17 residues. V was clipped by 5 bases and J by 6 bases; unmatched bases: 15. Germline-derived CDR1 and CDR2 are SGHVS and FNYEAQ. CDR3 bases read: TGTGCCAGCAGCCTACAGGCGACCGGGACAGGCCTCAATGAG. This gives the protein CASSLQATGTGLNE. Given in full, the CDR3 is CASSLQATGTGLNEQFF.

Only a few counts were recorded for this clone. From the germline J gene comes the end of the CDR3, since the read stops 3 residues before it. The chain has TRBV23-1 and TRBJ2-1; 9 bases are shared with TRBD2. TRBV23-1 is assigned to the ORF class and has an uncertain function. Trimming took 4 bases from V and 4 from J; bases not matched to a gene: 11. The CDR3 consists of 17 residues. The covered CDR3 bases are TGCGCCAGCAGTCGAGGGGGGTTAGCGGGAGAGTACAATGAG. Its translation is CASSRGGLAGEYNE. The full CDR3 sequence reads CASSRGGLAGEYNEQFF.

The table lists this clone with many counts. Its ends do not fully match the called genes, so a read error is possible. From the germline J gene comes the end of the CDR3, since the read stops 3 residues before it. V usage is TRBV4-2 and J usage is TRBJ2-1, with 12 bases lining up with TRBD2. CDR1 and CDR2 from the germline V gene are LGHNA and YNFKEQ. CDR3 size: 16 residues. The CDR3 loop reads CASSHSLAGGGYEQFF. The part of the CDR3 DNA that was read is TGCGCCAGCAGCCATTCACTAGCGGGAGGAGGCTATGAG.

This clone was found many times. The junction does not match germline at one end; this may be a read error. The read falls 3 residues short of the CDR3 end, and the missing part is taken from the germline J gene. At the DNA level, this CDR3 is encoded by other sequences in the same sample as well. The rearrangement links TRBV30 to TRBJ1-5, with a possible D match to TRBD1 (6 bases). Germline CDR1 GTSNPN, CDR2 SVGIG (reference sequence). The CDR3 totals 13 residues. CDR3 sequence reads: CAWSNRVDQPQHF. The DNA read from the CDR3 is TGTGCCTGGAGCAACAGGGTGGATCAACCC. Variable domain in full (rest from reference TRBV30 and TRBJ1-5): SQTIHQWPATLVQPVGSPLSLECTVEGTSNPNLYWYRQAAGRGLQLLFYSVGIGQISSEVPQNLSASRPQDRQFILSSKKLLLSDSGFYLCAWSNRVDQPQHFGDGTRLSIL.

This clone appeared many times. Partial CDR3 DNA: TGCGCCAGCACTCCGAGGCCTAGCGGGAGGGGCAATGAG. This encodes CASTPRPSGRGNE. The entire CDR3 sequence reads CASTPRPSGRGNEQFF. The chain joins TRBV5-1 to TRBJ2-1; TRBD2 matches 12 bases. The sequence runs out 3 residues before the end of the CDR3; the remainder is reconstructed from the germline J gene. The CDR3 runs to 16 residues. The J segment lost 6 bases and the V segment lost 6 bases, leaving 10 bases of the junction unmatched. Germline CDR1 reads SGHRS; CDR2 reads YFSETQ. Complete variable domain (other parts from reference TRBV5-1 and TRBJ2-1): KAGVTQTPRYLIKTRGQQVTLSCSPISGHRSVSWYQQTPGQGLQFLFEYFSETQRNKGNFPGRFSGRQFSNSRSEMNVSTLELGDSALYLCASTPRPSGRGNEQFFGPGTRLTVL.

This clone was found a few times. The read halts 3 residues ahead of the CDR3 end, with the missing end drawn from the germline J gene. The J gene is TRBJ1-5, the V gene TRBV10-2; 7 bases fit TRBD1. The germline V gene has CDR1 WSHSY and CDR2 SAAADI. This CDR3 comprises 14 residues. V lost 2 bases, J lost 9 bases, and 7 bases stayed unmatched. The CDR3 bases that were read are TGCGCCAGCAGTGAGAACGACAGGGTGGGGCCC. Its translation is CASSENDRVGP. The entire CDR3 protein reads CASSENDRVGPQHF.

In its sample, this clone was seen a few times. A read error may be the cause here, since a much bigger clone is one base away. From the germline J gene comes the end of the CDR3, since the read stops 3 residues before it. The V call is TRBV19, the J call TRBJ2-1; 7 nucleotides match TRBD2. This CDR3 has 14 amino acids. Per the germline V gene, CDR1 is LNHDA and CDR2 is SQIVND (reference sequence). With 8 bases clipped from V and 9 bases from J, the junction kept 13 bases outside the gene matches. The CDR3 DNA, read in part, is TGTGCCAGTCCCCCTGGACTAGGCCTCGGTGAG. It yields the protein CASPPGLGLGE. From start to end, the CDR3 is CASPPGLGLGEQFF.

On this clone: With the read ending 3 residues before the CDR3 end, the germline J gene is used to fill in that end. The chain uses TRBV10-2 and TRBJ2-5; TRBD2 agrees at 12 bases. Germline V gene sequence: CDR1 WSHSY, CDR2 SAAADI. The J segment lost 1 base and the V segment lost 8 bases, leaving 2 bases of the junction unmatched. CDR3 size: 14 residues. CDR3 DNA (partial): TGCGCCAGCGGACTAGCGGGGACCCAAGAGACC. Translating it yields CASGLAGTQET. The whole CDR3 is CASGLAGTQETQYF.